This paragraph reports one T cell receptor (beta chain). These data originate in a study of blood T cell repertoires in COVID-19. There are 15 residues in the CDR3. The germline gives CDR1 LGHNT, CDR2 FRNRAP. Deletions cut 2 bases from V and 14 bases from J, with 23 bases between. The method was immunoSEQ multiplex PCR; TCRdb's version includes in-frame clones alone and lacks a portion of them. The repertoire consists of about 350,000 clones, with roughly 90% occurring once and the leading ten covering over 0.9%. The specimen sequenced was PBMCs or T cells enriched from blood (not recorded which). The chain joins TRBV12-5 to TRBJ2-3; tentative D call: TRBD2 (6 bases). The TCR sequence derives from a woman in her twenties or thirties who had been exposed to COVID-19. CDR3 sequence: CASGLPPTGLAPPYF. In nucleotides, the CDR3 is TGTGCTAGTGGTTTGCCGCCCACGGGACTCGCGCCCCCGTATTTT. Full variable domain (outside the CDR3, taken from reference TRBV12-5 and TRBJ2-3): DARVTQTPRHKVTEMGQEVTMRCQPILGHNTVFWYRQTMMQGLELLAYFRNRAPLDDSGMPKDRFSAEMPDATLATLKIQPSEPRDSAVYFCASGLPPTGLAPPYFGPGTRLTVL.